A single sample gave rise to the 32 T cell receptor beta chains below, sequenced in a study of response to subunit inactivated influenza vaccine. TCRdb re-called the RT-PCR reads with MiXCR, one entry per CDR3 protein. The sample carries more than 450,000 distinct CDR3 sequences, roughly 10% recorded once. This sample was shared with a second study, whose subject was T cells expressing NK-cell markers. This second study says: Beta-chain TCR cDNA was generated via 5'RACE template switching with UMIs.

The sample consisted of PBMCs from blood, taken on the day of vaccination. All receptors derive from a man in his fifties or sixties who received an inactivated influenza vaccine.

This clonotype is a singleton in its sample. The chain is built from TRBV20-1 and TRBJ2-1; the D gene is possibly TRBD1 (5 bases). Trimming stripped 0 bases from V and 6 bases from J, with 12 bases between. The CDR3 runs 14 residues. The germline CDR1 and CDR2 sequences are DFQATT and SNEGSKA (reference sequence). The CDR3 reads CSARDLRQSNEQFF. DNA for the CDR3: TGCAGTGCTAGAGATCTCCGACAGTCCAATGAGCAGTTCTTC.

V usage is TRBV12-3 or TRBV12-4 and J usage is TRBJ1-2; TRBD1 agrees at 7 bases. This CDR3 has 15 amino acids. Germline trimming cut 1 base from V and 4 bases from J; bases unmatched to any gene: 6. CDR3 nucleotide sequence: TGTGCCAGCAGTTTAGGTGCAGGGGGGGTCTATGGCTACACCTTC. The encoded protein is CASSLGAGGVYGYTF.

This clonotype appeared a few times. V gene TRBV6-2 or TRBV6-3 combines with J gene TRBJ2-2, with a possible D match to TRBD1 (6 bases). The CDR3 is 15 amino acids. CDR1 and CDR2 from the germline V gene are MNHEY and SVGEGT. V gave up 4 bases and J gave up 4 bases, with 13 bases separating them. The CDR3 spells CASSLSGVVTGELFF. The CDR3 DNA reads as TGTGCCAGCAGTTTATCAGGGGTGGTCACCGGGGAGCTGTTTTTT.

CDR3 coding DNA: TGTGCCAGCAGTTTAGAGGGGGCTGGAAACATTCAGTACTTC. Translating gives CASSLEGAGNIQYF. The J gene is TRBJ2-4, the V gene TRBV28; 7 bases line up with TRBD1. The junction had 4 bases not matched to a gene; V was cut back by 2 bases and J by 6 bases. Germline V lookup: CDR1 MDHEN, CDR2 SYDVKM. This CDR3 region has 14 residues.

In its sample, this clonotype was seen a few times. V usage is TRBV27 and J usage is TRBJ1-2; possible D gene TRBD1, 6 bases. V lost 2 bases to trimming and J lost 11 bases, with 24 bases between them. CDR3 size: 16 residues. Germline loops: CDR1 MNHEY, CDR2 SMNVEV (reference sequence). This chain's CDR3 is CASSLLGQGPVSRYTF. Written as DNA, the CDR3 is TGTGCCAGCAGTTTACTGGGCCAGGGGCCCGTAAGTCGGTACACCTTC.

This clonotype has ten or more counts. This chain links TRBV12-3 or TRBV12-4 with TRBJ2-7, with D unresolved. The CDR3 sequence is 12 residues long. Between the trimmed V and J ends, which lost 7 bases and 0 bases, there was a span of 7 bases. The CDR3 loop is CASTGHSYEQYF. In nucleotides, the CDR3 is TGTGCCAGCACAGGTCACTCCTACGAGCAGTACTTC.

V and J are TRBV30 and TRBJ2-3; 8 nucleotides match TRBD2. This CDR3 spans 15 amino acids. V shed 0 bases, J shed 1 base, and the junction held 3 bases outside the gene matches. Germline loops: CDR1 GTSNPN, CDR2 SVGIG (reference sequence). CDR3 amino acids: CAWSVAAGGTDTQYF. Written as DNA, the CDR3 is TGTGCCTGGAGTGTTGCAGCGGGGGGCACAGATACGCAGTATTTT.

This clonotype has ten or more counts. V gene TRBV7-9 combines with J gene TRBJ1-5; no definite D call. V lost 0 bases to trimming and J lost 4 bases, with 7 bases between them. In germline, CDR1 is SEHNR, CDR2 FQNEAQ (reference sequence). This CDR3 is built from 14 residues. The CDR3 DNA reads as TGTGCCAGCAGCTTAGCAAGCCGGAATCAGCCCCAGCATTTT. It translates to CASSLASRNQPQHF.

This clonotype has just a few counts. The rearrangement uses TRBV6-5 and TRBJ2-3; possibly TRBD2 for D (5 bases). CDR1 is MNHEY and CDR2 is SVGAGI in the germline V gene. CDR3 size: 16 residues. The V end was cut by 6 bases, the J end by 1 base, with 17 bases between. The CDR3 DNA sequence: TGTGCCAGCAGAGCCCTCCGAAGGACTGGCACAGATACGCAGTATTTT. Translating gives CASRALRRTGTDTQYF.

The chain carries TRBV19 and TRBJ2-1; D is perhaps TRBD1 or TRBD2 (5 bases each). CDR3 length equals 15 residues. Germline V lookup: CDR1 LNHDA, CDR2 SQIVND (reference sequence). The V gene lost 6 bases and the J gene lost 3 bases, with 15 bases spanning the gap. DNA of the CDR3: TGTGCCAGTAGGAAGACCCGGGACCTCTACAATGAGCAGTTCTTC. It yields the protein CASRKTRDLYNEQFF.

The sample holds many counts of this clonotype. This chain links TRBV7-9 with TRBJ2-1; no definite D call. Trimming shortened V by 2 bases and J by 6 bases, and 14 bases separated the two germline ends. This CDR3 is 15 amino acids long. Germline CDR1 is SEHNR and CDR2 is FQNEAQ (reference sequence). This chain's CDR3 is CASSLMGGMANEQFF. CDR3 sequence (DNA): TGTGCCAGCAGCTTAATGGGTGGGATGGCCAATGAGCAGTTCTTC. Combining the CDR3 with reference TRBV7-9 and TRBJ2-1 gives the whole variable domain DTGVSQNPRHKITKRGQNVTFRCDPISEHNRLYWYRQTLGQGPEFLTYFQNEAQLEKSRLLSDRFSAERPKGSFSTLEIQRTEQGDSAMYLCASSLMGGMANEQFFGPGTRLTVL.

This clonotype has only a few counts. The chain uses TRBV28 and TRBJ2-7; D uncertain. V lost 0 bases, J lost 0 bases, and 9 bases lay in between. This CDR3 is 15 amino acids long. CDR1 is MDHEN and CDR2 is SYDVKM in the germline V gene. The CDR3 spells CASSLWGDRSYEQYF. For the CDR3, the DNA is TGTGCCAGCAGTTTATGGGGCGACCGCTCCTACGAGCAGTACTTC.

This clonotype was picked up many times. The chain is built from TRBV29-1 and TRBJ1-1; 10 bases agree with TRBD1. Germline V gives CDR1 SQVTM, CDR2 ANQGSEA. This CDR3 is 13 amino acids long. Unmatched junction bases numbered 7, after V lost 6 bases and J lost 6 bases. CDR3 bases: TGCAGCGTGGGGGCAGACAGGGGGCCTGAAGCTTTCTTT. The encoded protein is CSVGADRGPEAFF.

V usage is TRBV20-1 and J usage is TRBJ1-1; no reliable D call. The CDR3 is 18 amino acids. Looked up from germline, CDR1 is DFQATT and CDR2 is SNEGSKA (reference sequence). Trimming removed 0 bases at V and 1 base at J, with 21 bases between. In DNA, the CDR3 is TGCAGTGCTAGAGAGTGGGGATACGGAGGGTCGGGGAACACTGAAGCTTTCTTT. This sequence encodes CSAREWGYGGSGNTEAFF.

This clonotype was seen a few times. The CDR3 reads CASSQVEGARSYNSPLHF. The DNA for the CDR3 is TGTGCCAGCAGCCAAGTCGAGGGGGCGCGGTCCTATAATTCACCCCTCCACTTT. V gene TRBV4-2 combines with J gene TRBJ1-6, with 7 bases fitting TRBD1. The CDR3 spans 18 residues. Germline CDR1 and CDR2: LGHNA and YNFKEQ. After removal of 1 base from V and 1 base from J, the junction contained 7 bases not matched to a gene.

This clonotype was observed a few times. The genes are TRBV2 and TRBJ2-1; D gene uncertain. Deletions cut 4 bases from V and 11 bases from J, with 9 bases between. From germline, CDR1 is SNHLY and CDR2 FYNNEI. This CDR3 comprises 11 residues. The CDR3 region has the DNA TGTGCCAGCAGTGGCGGATTGAAGCAGTTCTTC. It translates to CASSGGLKQFF.

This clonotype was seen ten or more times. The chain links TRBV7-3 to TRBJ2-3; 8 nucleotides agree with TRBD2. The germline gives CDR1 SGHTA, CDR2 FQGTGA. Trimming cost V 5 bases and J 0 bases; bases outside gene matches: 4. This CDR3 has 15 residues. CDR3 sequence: CASSLIAGSTDTQYF. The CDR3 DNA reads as TGTGCCAGCAGCCTTATAGCGGGAAGCACAGATACGCAGTATTTT.

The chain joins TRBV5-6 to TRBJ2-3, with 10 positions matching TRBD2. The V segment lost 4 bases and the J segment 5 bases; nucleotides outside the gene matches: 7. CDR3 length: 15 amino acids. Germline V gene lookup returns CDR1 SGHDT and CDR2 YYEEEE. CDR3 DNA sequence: TGTGCCAGCAGCCAACCTAGCGGGAGTAAAGATACGCAGTATTTT. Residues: CASSQPSGSKDTQYF.

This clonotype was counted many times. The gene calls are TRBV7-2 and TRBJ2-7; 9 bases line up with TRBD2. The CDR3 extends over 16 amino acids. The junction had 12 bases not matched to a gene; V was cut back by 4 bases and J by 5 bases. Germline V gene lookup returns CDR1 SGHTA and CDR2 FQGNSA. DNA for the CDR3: TGTGCCAGCAGCTGGAGGGGAGCGGGAGGTAGGAACGAGCAGTACTTC. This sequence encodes CASSWRGAGGRNEQYF. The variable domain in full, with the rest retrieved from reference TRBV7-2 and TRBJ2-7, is GAGVSQSPSNKVTEKGKDVELRCDPISGHTALYWYRQSLGQGLEFLIYFQGNSAPDKSGLPSDRFSAERTGGSVSTLTIQRTQQEDSAVYLCASSWRGAGGRNEQYFGPGTRLTVT.

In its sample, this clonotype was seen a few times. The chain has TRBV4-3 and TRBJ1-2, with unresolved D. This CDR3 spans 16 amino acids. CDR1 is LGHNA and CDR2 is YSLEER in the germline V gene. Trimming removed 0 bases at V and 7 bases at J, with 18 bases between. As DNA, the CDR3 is TGCGCCAGCAGCCAAGATCTGGGGTTTCTGGGAGGTGGCTACACCTTC. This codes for CASSQDLGFLGGGYTF.

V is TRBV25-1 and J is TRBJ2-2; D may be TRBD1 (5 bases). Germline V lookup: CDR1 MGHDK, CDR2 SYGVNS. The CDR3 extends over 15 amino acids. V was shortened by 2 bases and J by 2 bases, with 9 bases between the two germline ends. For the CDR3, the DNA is TGTGCCAGCAGTGAAAGGGGCCTCAACACCGGGGAGCTGTTTTTT. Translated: CASSERGLNTGELFF. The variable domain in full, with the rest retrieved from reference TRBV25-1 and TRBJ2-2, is EADIYQTPRYLVIGTGKKITLECSQTMGHDKMYWYQQDPGMELHLIHYSYGVNSTEKGDLSSESTVSRIRTEHFPLTLESARPSHTSQYLCASSERGLNTGELFFGEGSRLTVL.

The CDR3 reads CASSPMVDTQYF. CDR3 coding DNA: TGTGCCAGCAGCCCGATGGTGGATACGCAGTATTTT. This sequence joins TRBV7-9 and TRBJ2-3; D not certain. There are 12 residues in the CDR3. V was cut by 5 bases and J by 6 bases, with 9 bases left in between. CDR1 SEHNR and CDR2 FQNEAQ come from the germline V gene (reference sequence).

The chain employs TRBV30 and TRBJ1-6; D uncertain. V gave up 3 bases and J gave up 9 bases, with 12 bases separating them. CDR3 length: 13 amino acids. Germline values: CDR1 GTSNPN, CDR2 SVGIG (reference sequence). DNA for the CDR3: TGTGCCTGGAGGGACGATGGTGTTTCACCCCTCCACTTT. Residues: CAWRDDGVSPLHF.

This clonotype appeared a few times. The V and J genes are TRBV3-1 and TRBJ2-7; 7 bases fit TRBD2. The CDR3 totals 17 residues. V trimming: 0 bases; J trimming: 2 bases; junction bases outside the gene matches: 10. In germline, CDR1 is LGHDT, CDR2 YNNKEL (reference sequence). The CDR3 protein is CASSQDGGTTYAYEQYF. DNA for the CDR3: TGTGCCAGCAGCCAAGATGGCGGGACTACCTATGCCTACGAGCAGTACTTC.

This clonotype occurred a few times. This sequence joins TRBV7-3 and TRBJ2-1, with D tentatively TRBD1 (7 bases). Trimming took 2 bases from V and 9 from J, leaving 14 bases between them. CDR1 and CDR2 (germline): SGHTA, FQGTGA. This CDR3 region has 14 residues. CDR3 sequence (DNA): TGTGCCAGCAGCTTATCAGGGGGGCGGAGTGAGCAGTTCTTC. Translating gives CASSLSGGRSEQFF.

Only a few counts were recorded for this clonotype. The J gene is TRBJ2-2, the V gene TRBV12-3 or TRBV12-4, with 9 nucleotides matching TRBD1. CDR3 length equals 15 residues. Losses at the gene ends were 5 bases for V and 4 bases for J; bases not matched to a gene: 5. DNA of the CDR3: TGTGCCAGCAGTATACTACAGGGGGCCACCGGGGAGCTGTTTTTT. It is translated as CASSILQGATGELFF.

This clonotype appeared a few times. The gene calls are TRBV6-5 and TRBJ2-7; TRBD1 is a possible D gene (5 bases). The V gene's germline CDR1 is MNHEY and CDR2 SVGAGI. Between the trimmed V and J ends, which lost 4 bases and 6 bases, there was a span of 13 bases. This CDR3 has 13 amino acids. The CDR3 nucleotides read TGTGCCAGCAGTTCGTACAGGCGCTCCGAGCAGTACTTC. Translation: CASSSYRRSEQYF.

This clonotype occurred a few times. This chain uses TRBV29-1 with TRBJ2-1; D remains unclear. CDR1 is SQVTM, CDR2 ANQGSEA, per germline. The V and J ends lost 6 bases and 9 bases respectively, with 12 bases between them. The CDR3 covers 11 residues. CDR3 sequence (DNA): TGCAGCGTCTATGATCGTGGTGAGCAGTTCTTC. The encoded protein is CSVYDRGEQFF.

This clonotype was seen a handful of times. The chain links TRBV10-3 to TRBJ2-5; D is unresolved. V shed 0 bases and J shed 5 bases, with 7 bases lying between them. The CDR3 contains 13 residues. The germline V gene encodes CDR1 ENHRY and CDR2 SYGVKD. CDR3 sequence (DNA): TGTGCCATCAGTGAGTCCGGCCGGGAGACCCAGTACTTC. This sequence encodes CAISESGRETQYF.

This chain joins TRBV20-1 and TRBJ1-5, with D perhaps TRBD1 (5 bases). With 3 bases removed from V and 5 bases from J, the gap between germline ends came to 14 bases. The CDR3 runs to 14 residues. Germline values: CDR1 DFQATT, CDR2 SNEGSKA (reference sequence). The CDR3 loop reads CSARSGTGDQPQHF. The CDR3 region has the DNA TGCAGTGCTAGGTCCGGGACCGGCGATCAGCCCCAGCATTTT.

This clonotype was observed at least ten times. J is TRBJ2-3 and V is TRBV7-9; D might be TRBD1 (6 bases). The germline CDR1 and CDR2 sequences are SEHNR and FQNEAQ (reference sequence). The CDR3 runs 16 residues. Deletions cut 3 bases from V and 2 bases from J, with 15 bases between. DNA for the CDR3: TGTGCCAGCAGCTTTAGAGGGGGTACTAACACAGATACGCAGTATTTT. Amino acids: CASSFRGGTNTDTQYF.

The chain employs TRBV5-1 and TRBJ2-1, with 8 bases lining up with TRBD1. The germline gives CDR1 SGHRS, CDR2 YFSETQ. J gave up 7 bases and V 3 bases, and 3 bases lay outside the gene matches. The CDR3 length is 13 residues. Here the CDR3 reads CASSYGQGNEQFF. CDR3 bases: TGCGCCAGCAGCTACGGACAGGGAAATGAGCAGTTCTTC.